This TCR beta chain is from a study of T cell responses to AZD1222 COVID-19 vaccine (dated by TCRdb to the early 2020s). With regard to the full study: AZD1222 recipients with second doses at about 4 weeks or about 12 weeks were pooled, because spike-specific TCR depth and breadth did not differ between schedules. TCR sequencing covered roughly 230 trial participants: roughly 200 given two doses of AZD1222 and around 26 given two doses of MenACWY control vaccine. Trial participants were enrolled into age subgroups of 18-55, 56-69 and 70-plus years, which contained approximately 150, 30 and 60 TCR-sequenced participants, respectively.

With respect to this clone: The target of this receptor is not known. No base qualities exist here, and no much larger clone lies one base off it.

The time point label, as the study defines it: baseline before first vaccination. Samples from vaccinated people were obtained from the UK trials COV001 and COV002, which included a single-blind randomized controlled phase 2/3 trial of AZD1222 (ChAdOx1 nCoV-19) in healthy adults. For TCRbeta chain sequencing, PBMC samples were collected from trial participants at day 0 and at day 28 after the second dose. CDR1 SQVTM and CDR2 ANQGSEA are derived from the germline V gene. Including the terminal cysteine and phenylalanine, the CDR3 comprises 13 residues. Kept here is only the CDR3 DNA, which spans 39 bases and is read in frame from base 1. V ends up 6 bases short and J 2 bases short, with an unmatched junction base count of 4. The CDR3 regions of human TCRbeta chains were analyzed by immunosequencing. For the original study's pipeline: Repertoire TCRs were checked for matches against a reference library of SARS-CoV-2-specific TCRs that had been generated using the MIRA antigen-specificity platform. Breadth meant the fraction of unique TCRs that were SARS-CoV-2-associated, whereas depth meant the fraction of total T cells that were SARS-CoV-2-associated. Using the MIRA data, each spike-specific TCR was mapped to the spike region that the TCR reacts to and placed in a CD4 or CD8 class. Log10-transformed breadth and depth values were compared by one-way ANOVA with Sidak's multiple comparisons tests. This is the immuneACCESS table as TCRdb keeps it, with only in-frame sequences that have V and J called. A part of the clones is gone; compared with another copy, unresolved V genes explain less than half, and the rest is unexplained. That table gives V, J and clone size, and the DNA gave D and trimming. The sample contains approximately 150,000 clones, approximately 89% of them found a single time. In total, the top ten clones hold 5% of the sample.

Paper-wide results and their limitations: After two AZD1222 doses, both the breadth and the depth of spike-specific TCRs were significantly higher than at day 0 and than in MenACWY recipients. The 56-69-year group was small, and its depth increase did not reach significance, likely because of low power. Only five to seven AZD1222 recipients were SARS-CoV-2 seropositive at baseline, limiting conclusions about previously exposed vaccinees. Most participants were white British and females outnumbered males, and the authors suggested that clonal diversity may have been underestimated. Because no day 14 peak-response samples were available, the repertoires could be characterized only after the peak T cell response. The whole spike protein was spanned by vaccine-associated CD4 TCRs, and dominant responses were seen in regions 160-218 and 743-854. Nearly half of unique spike-specific TCRs reportedly recognized epitopes outside regions mutated in the B.1.351 and B.1.1.7 variants.

The material sequenced was peripheral blood, taken on day 0 of AZD1222 vaccination. This TCR was recovered from an adult in good health. The chain joins TRBV29-1 to TRBJ2-7, with 10 bases aligning to TRBD1. The CDR3 region reads CSVAGTGAYEQYF. The nucleotide sequence is TGCAGCGTCGCCGGGACAGGGGCCTACGAGCAGTACTTC.